This record concerns one TCR beta chain sequence. The source of the sample is a study of blood T cell repertoires in COVID-19. About the research overall: Sites across the United States, Italy and Spain contributed samples from acute and convalescent COVID-19. The cDNA or gDNA used as material had been derived from T cells, B-cell-depleted T cells, or PBMCs.

Germline CDR1 and CDR2: SGHAT and FQNNGV. V dropped 5 bases and J dropped 0 bases, with 17 bases sitting between them. The CDR3 runs 16 residues. Authors' analysis steps: It was from reference gene primer amplification that nucleated cell counts were estimated. The assay was immunoSEQ multiplex PCR, and TCRdb's table has in-frame clones only and misses some. V and J calls plus clone size are reproduced from that table; the DNA served to infer D and trimming. Among around 200,000 clones, approximately 86% were seen once, and the ten largest hold roughly 3.4%. The source is a man between 65 and 85 years old with acute or convalescent COVID-19. The sequenced sample was peripheral blood. The rearrangement joins TRBV11-2 to TRBJ2-7, with D maybe TRBD2 (6 bases). CDR3 loop: CASSPGGGTFSYEQYF. Here the CDR3 DNA reads TGTGCCAGCAGCCCCGGCGGAGGGACTTTCTCCTACGAGCAGTACTTC. The entire variable domain, with the rest obtained from reference TRBV11-2 and TRBJ2-7, is as follows: EAGVAQSPRYKIIEKRQSVAFWCNPISGHATLYWYQQILGQGPKLLIQFQNNGVVDDSQLPKDRFSAERLKGVDSTLKIQPAKLEDSAVYLCASSPGGGTFSYEQYFGPGTRLTVT.